This T cell receptor (beta chain) was identified in a study of T cell responses to AZD1222 COVID-19 vaccine. Libraries were prepared by immunoSEQ multiplex PCR; TCRdb keeps only in-frame clonotypes and omits some of them. The sample contains some 140,000 clones, approximately 90% of which appear only once. Trimming cost V 6 bases and J 5 bases, with 7 bases left between them. Germline V gives CDR1 MDHEN, CDR2 SYDVKM. There are 11 residues in the CDR3. This TCR came from an adult in good health. This chain joins TRBV28 and TRBJ1-1; no firm D call. The sequenced sample was peripheral blood, obtained on day 0 of AZD1222 vaccination. The CDR3 DNA is TGTGCCAGCAGGGAGGTGACTGAAGCTTTCTTT. Translation gives CASREVTEAFF.